Sequencing of this TCR beta chain was carried out in a study of blood T cell repertoires in COVID-19 (dated by TCRdb to about 2020). Regarding the study in general: The collaborator samples originated in the United States, Italy and Spain and spanned the acute and convalescent phases of COVID-19. The prospective study material was composed of cDNA or gDNA derived from T cells, B-cell-depleted T cells, or PBMCs. Deeply sampled blood TCRbeta repertoires from subjects exposed to, actively infected with, or recovered from COVID-19 were included in the dataset. The repertoires were released in a freely available public database intended as a resource for research on the immune response to SARS-CoV-2. Samples were obtained from the ongoing ImmuneRACE study (first 160 participants) and from about 1,300 subjects provided by 6 global collaborators. Sample metadata almost always included a de-identified subject ID, COVID-19 status, age in years and sex. HLA class I and class II types, where available, came from metadata supplied by the sample provider rather than from assay-based typing. What the authors observed across the whole study: How much clinical and demographic metadata was included differed by source and by participant, and the metadata was provided uncurated.

TCRbeta CDR3 regions were amplified from genomic DNA using the immunoSEQ Assay, a bias-controlled multiplex PCR. For the original study's pipeline: Nucleated cell counts per sample were estimated from amplification of reference gene primers within the assay. To quantify the absolute abundance of each unique TCRbeta CDR3 rearrangement, sequence reads were collapsed and filtered. For each sample, productive Simpson clonality was calculated by taking the square root of Simpson's diversity index across productive rearrangements. TCRdb re-hosts the immuneACCESS table, in-frame sequences only. Its copies lack some clones; in the studies checked, an unresolved V gene accounts for under half of them, and the cause for the rest is not known. The V and J calls and clone size are taken from that table; D and trimming were inferred from the DNA. This sample holds 150,000 to 200,000 clones; 60% to 85% were observed only once. The top ten hold roughly 17% of the sample.

The CDR3, from cysteine to phenylalanine, totals 15 residues. The kept DNA is CDR3 alone, 45 bases in frame from the first base. After removal of 6 bases from V and 6 bases from J, the junction retains 12 bases not matched to a gene. The germline V gene provides CDR1 MDHEN and CDR2 SYDVKM. Concerning this clone: Its antigen remains unidentified. Base qualities are not at hand, and no much larger clone is one base apart.

The collaborating institutions used their own protocols to collect whole blood in K2EDTA tubes. For TCRbeta analysis, collaborators shipped samples as frozen whole blood, isolated PBMCs, or DNA extracted from either of those sample types. The source is a man aged 55 to 70 with active or convalescent COVID-19. This sequence uses TRBV28 and TRBJ1-2, with TRBD1 identical over 8 junction bases. The sequenced material came from peripheral blood. Here the CDR3 is given as CASRGADDRGNGYTF. The base sequence is TGTGCCAGCAGAGGCGCCGATGACAGGGGCAATGGCTACACCTTC.